The clone carrying this TCR beta chain was found once. The CDR3 runs 14 residues. CDR1 and CDR2 (germline): SGHNT, YENEEA. V lost 2 bases to trimming and J lost 3 bases, with 9 bases between them. The sample is drawn from a study of T cell responses to AZD1222 COVID-19 vaccine. This table comes from immunoSEQ multiplex PCR, and its TCRdb copy is limited to in-frame clones, with some not included. There are 100,000 to 150,000 clones in the sample; about nine tenths occur only once, and 1.1% lies in the top ten. The source was peripheral blood, collected on day 0 of AZD1222 vaccination. The gene calls are TRBV11-3 and TRBJ2-3; a weak D match, TRBD1 (5 bases). The clonotype originates from an adult in good health. The CDR3 DNA sequence: TGTGCCAGCAGCTTAAGGGGAATGACAGATACGCAGTATTTT. Its translation: CASSLRGMTDTQYF.